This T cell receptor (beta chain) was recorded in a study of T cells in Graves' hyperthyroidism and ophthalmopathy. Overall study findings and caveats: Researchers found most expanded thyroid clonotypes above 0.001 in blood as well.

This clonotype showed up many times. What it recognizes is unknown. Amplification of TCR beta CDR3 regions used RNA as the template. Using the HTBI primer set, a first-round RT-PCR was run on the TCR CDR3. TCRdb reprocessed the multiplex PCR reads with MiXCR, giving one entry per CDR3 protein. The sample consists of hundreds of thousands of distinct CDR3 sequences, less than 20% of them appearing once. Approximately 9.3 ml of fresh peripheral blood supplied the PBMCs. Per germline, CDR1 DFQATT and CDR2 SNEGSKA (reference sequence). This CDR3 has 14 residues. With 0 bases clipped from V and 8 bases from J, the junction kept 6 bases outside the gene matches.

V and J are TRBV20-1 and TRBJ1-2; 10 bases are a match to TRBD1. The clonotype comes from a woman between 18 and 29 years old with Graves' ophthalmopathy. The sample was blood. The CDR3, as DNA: TGCAGTGCTAGAGATGGAGGACAGGGGGGCGGCTACACCTTC. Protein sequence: CSARDGGQGGGYTF.